This TCR beta chain derives from a study of blood T cell repertoires in COVID-19 (dated by TCRdb to 2019 to 2021). The study in broad terms: Samples from collaborators originated in the United States, Italy and Spain and spanned both the acute and convalescent phases of COVID-19. The prospective study material was composed of cDNA or gDNA derived from T cells, B-cell-depleted T cells, or PBMCs. The dataset comprised deeply sampled blood TCRbeta repertoires from subjects exposed to, actively infected with, or recovered from COVID-19. The repertoires were released in a freely available public database meant as a resource for research on the immune response to SARS-CoV-2. The samples were drawn from the first 160 participants of the ongoing ImmuneRACE study and from some 1,300 subjects provided by 6 global collaborators. Nearly every sample came with metadata listing a de-identified subject ID, COVID-19 status, age in years and sex. Where available, HLA class I and class II types were taken from metadata supplied by the sample provider and were not determined by assay-based typing.

In regard to this clone: What antigen it recognizes has not been identified. Per-base qualities were not stored, and no clone one base away is much larger.

Collaborating institutions collected whole blood in K2EDTA tubes following their own protocols. For TCRbeta analysis, collaborator samples were shipped as frozen whole blood, as isolated PBMCs, or as DNA extracted from either sample type. The immunoSEQ Assay, a bias-controlled multiplex PCR, was used to amplify TCRbeta CDR3 regions from genomic DNA. As for the original processing: Nucleated cell counts per sample were estimated from amplification of reference gene primers within the assay. To quantify the absolute abundance of each unique TCRbeta CDR3 rearrangement, sequence reads were collapsed and filtered. For each sample, productive Simpson clonality was calculated as the square root of Simpson's diversity index across productive rearrangements. Sourced from immuneACCESS, this table was stored by TCRdb with only in-frame sequences that have V and J called. A share of the clones is absent; for the studies checked, an unresolved V gene accounts for under half, and the remainder has no known explanation. The V and J calls and the clone size are those of that table, but D and trimming were determined from the DNA. The table for this sample lists about 220,000 clones; more than 85% of them were counted only once. The ten top clones hold around 0.7% of the sample.

Summary of the overall study and its limitations: The amount of clinical and demographic metadata varied by source and participant and was provided uncurated.

Reading the germline V gene gives CDR1 SGHVS and CDR2 FNYEAQ. From the cysteine through the phenylalanine, the CDR3 covers 14 amino acids. Only the CDR3 region is kept as DNA, spanning 42 bases read in frame from base 1. V ends up 5 bases short and J 5 bases short, with an unmatched junction base count of 9. What was sequenced was peripheral blood. The TCR comes from a man between 40 and 49 years old with acute or convalescent COVID-19. The V gene is TRBV7-6 and the J gene is TRBJ2-7; 7 of the junction bases match TRBD1. The nucleotide sequence reads TGTGCCAGCAGCGCCTCGAGGGGGCGGGACGAGCAGTACTTC. It is translated as CASSASRGRDEQYF. With the portions outside the CDR3 filled from the reference TRBV7-6 and TRBJ2-7 genes, the complete variable region becomes GAGVSQSPRYKVTKRGQDVALRCDPISGHVSLYWYRQALGQGPEFLTYFNYEAQQDKSGLPNDRFSAERPEGSISTLTIQRTEQRDSAMYRCASSASRGRDEQYFGPGTRLTVT.